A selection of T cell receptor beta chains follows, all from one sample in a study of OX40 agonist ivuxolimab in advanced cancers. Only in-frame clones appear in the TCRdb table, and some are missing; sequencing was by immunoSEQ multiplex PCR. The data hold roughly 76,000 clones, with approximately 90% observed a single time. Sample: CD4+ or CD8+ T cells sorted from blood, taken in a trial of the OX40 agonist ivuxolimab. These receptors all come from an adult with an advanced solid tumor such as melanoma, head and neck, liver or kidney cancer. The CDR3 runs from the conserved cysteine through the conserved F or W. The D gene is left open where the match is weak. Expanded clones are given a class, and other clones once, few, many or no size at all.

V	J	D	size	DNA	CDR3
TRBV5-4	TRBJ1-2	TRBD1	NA	TGTGCCAGCAGCCTGGGACCGGGACAGGGGAACGGCTACACCTTC	CASSLGPGQGNGYTF
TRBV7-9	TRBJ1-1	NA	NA	TGTGCCAGCAGCTGGGCTGGCGGGAACACTGAAGCTTTCTTT	CASSWAGGNTEAFF
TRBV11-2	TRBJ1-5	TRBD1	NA	TGTGCCAGCAGCTTCGGGACAGGGGGATATAGCAATCAGCCCCAGCATTTT	CASSFGTGGYSNQPQHF
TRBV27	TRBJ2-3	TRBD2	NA	TGTGCCAGCAGTTTACTAGCGGGAGTCAGTAAAGATACGCAGTATTTT	CASSLLAGVSKDTQYF
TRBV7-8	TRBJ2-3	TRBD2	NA	TGTGCCAGCAGCCCAAACAGCCTAGCGGGCCCCGCAGATACGCAGTATTTT	CASSPNSLAGPADTQYF
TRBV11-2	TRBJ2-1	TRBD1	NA	TGTGCCAGCAGCCAAACGGACAGGGTGGATGAGCAGTTCTTC	CASSQTDRVDEQFF
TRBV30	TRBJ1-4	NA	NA	TGTGCCTGGAGTGCCACCCGGGTAGATGAAAAACTGTTTTTT	CAWSATRVDEKLFF
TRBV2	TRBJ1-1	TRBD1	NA	TGTGCCAGCAGGGCAGGGACAGCAATTGGAGAGGGGGTTGAAGCTTTCTTT	CASRAGTAIGEGVEAFF
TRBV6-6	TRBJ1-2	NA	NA	TGTGCCAGCAGTTACAGGGACTCAGGTGGCTACACCTTC	CASSYRDSGGYTF
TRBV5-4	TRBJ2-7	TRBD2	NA	TGTGCCAGCAGCTTCGGACTAGCGGCCGACGAGCAGTACTTC	CASSFGLAADEQYF
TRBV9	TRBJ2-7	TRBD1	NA	TGTGCCAGCAGCATCTCCGGACAGGGGGAGGGCGAGCAGTACTTC	CASSISGQGEGEQYF
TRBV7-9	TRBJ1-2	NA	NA	TGTGCCAGCAGCTTAGGGGACTATGGCTACACCTTC	CASSLGDYGYTF
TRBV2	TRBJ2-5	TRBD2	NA	TGTGCCAGCACCGCGGGGGTGGGCCAGTACTTC	CASTAGVGQYF
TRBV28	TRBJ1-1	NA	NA	TGTGCCAGCAGTTCATGGGGCAGCACTGAAGCTTTCTTT	CASSSWGSTEAFF
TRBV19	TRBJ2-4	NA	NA	TGTGCCAGTAGTAACGACAGAGAGGGGTACAAAAACATTCAGTACTTC	CASSNDREGYKNIQYF
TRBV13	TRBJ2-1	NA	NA	TGTGCCAGCAGCTTCAGGGGTGAGGATCAGTTCTTC	CASSFRGEDQFF
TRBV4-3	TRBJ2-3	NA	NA	TGCGCCAGCAGCCTTACACGGGCTACAGATACGCAGTATTTT	CASSLTRATDTQYF
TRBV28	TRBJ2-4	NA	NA	TGTGCCAGCAGTACAATAGACATAGCCAAAAACATTCAGTACTTC	CASSTIDIAKNIQYF
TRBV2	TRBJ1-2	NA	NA	TGTGCCAGCAGGGAAGACACCTTTAACTATGGCTACACCTTC	CASREDTFNYGYTF
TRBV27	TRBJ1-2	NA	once	TGTGCCAGCAGTTTATACGCGGGATATGGCTACACCTTC	CASSLYAGYGYTF
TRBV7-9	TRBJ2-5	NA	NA	TGTGCCAGCAGCTGGGACCAGGGTAGGCAAGAGACCCAGTACTTC	CASSWDQGRQETQYF
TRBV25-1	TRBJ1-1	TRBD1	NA	TGTGCCAGCAGTGAGCTACAGGGGGCAGTCACTGAAGCTTTCTTT	CASSELQGAVTEAFF
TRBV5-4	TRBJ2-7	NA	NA	TGTGCCAGCAGCTTGGCGGGGGAGCCATCCTACGAGCAGTACTTC	CASSLAGEPSYEQYF
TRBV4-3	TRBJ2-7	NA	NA	TGCGCCAGCAGCCAAGATCAGGGTTCCTACGAGCAGTACTTC	CASSQDQGSYEQYF
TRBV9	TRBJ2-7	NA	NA	TGTGCCAGCTCCACTGAGGGGCTGAACGAGCAGTACTTC	CASSTEGLNEQYF
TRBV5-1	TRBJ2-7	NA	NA	TGCGCCAGCAGCTTGGAAGTAGGGATGTACGAGCAGTACTTC	CASSLEVGMYEQYF
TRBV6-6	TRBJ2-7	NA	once	TGTGCCAGCAGTTACTCGATGGGCTACGAGCAGTACTTC	CASSYSMGYEQYF
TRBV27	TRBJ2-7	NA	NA	TGTGCCAGCAGTTTCCAGAGATCCTACGAGCAGTACTTC	CASSFQRSYEQYF
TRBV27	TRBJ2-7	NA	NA	TGTGCCAGCAGTTTTGCCTTAGGACACGAGCAGTACTTC	CASSFALGHEQYF
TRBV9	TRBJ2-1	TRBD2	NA	TGTGCCAGCAGCGTAGCATCTAGCGGGATGAACAATGAGCAGTTCTTC	CASSVASSGMNNEQFF
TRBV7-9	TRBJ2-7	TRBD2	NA	TGTGCCAGCAGCCTCCCCAAGACTAGCGGGAGGGGCCCGTACGGAGAGCAGTACTTC	CASSLPKTSGRGPYGEQYF
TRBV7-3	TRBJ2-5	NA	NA	TGTGCCAGCAGCTTAGATTTGAGAGAGACCCAGTACTTC	CASSLDLRETQYF
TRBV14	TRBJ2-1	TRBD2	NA	TGTGCCAGCAGCCGGCTAGCGGGGTACAATGAGCAGTTCTTC	CASSRLAGYNEQFF
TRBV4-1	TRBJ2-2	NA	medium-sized	TGCGCCAGCAGCGGACCTTCACCCGGGGAGCTGTTTTTT	CASSGPSPGELFF
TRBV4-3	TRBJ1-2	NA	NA	TGCGCCAGCAGCCAAGATCGCCGAAGCTACACCTTC	CASSQDRRSYTF
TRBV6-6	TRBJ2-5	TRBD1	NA	TGTGCCAGCAGTTACGGGGACAGGGGCGACCAAGAGACCCAGTACTTC	CASSYGDRGDQETQYF
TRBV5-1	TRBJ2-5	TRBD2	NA	TGCGCCAGCAGCTTGGCGCTAGCGGGGGCCTTGACAGAGACCCAGTACTTC	CASSLALAGALTETQYF
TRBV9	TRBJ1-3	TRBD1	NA	TGTGCCAGCAGCGTCTCCTCCGGGACAGACTTCGGAAACACCATATATTTT	CASSVSSGTDFGNTIYF
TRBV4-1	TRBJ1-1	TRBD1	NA	TGCGCCAGCAGCCAGGGACAGGGGGCCGGAACTGAAGCTTTCTTT	CASSQGQGAGTEAFF
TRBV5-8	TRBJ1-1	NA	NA	TGTGCCAGCAGCCCGTTGATTGGGAGCACTGAAGCTTTCTTT	CASSPLIGSTEAFF
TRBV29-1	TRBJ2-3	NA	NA	TGCAGCGTTGACGGCGACCGAGCTAGCACAGATACGCAGTATTTT	CSVDGDRASTDTQYF
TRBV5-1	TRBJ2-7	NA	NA	TGCGCCAGCAGCTTGGCCCTCGCAGGGGTCTCCTACGAGCAGTACTTC	CASSLALAGVSYEQYF
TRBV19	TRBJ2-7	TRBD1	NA	TGTGCCAGTAGTATAGGAGGACAGGGGCCCTACGAGCAGTACTTC	CASSIGGQGPYEQYF
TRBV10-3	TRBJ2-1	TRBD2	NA	TGTGCCATCAGTGAGTCGACCACTAGCGGGAAAAAGCAGTTCTTC	CAISESTTSGKKQFF
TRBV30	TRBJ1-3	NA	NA	TGTGCCTGGAGTGCGCTACAGCGGATCGAAAACACCATATATTTT	CAWSALQRIENTIYF
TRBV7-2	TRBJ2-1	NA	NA	TGTGCCAGCAGCTTGAACCAGGGCATCAATGAGCAGTTCTTC	CASSLNQGINEQFF
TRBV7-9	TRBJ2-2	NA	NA	TGTGCCAGCAGATTGGACTCGTTCAACACCGGGGAGCTGTTTTTT	CASRLDSFNTGELFF
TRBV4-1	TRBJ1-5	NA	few	TGCGCCAGCAGCCAAGGGTTTGAGAGGCCCCAGCATTTT	CASSQGFERPQHF
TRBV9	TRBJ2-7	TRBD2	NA	TGTGCCAGCAGCGTAGCTGGACTAGCGGGGACCTACGAGCAGTACTTC	CASSVAGLAGTYEQYF
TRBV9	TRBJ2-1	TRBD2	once	TGTGCCAGCAGCGTAGGGAGCGGGAGCTCCTACAATGAGCAGTTCTTC	CASSVGSGSSYNEQFF
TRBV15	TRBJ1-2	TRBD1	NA	TGTGCCACCACCCCTATCCTTCCGGGACAGGGGAAAATAAACTATGGCTACACCTTC	CATTPILPGQGKINYGYTF
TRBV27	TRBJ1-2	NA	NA	TGTGCCAGCAGTCAGTCGGGAGGGACCAACTATGGCTACACCTTC	CASSQSGGTNYGYTF
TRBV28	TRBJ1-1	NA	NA	TGTGCCAGCAGAAACGGACGGACGAACACTGAAGCTTTCTTT	CASRNGRTNTEAFF
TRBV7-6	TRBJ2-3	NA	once	TGTGCCAGCAGCTTAGAAACATACCCGGATACGCAGTATTTT	CASSLETYPDTQYF
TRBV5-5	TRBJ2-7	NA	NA	TGTGCCAGCAGCTTGGTTCGTGGAATGAGCTCCTACGAGCAGTACTTC	CASSLVRGMSSYEQYF